This TCR beta chain was recovered during a study of somatic mutations in cytotoxic T cells in rheumatoid arthritis. Study details: Certain T-cell populations stained with V beta antibodies were FACS-sorted to nearly 100% purity, and V beta1+ cells were TCRB-sequenced.

Assay: immunoSEQ multiplex PCR; the TCRdb copy retains only in-frame clones and omits some. The sample includes roughly 5,000 clones, roughly 85% seen only once; the top ten take 45% to 50%. The CDR3 sequence is 15 residues long. Looked up from germline, CDR1 is MNHNS and CDR2 is SASEGT. The germline V and J ends were trimmed by 5 bases and 6 bases, with 20 bases remaining between them. As concerns this clone: What it recognizes is unknown.

General study points: Antigens bound by the expanded CD8+ clones were not identified.

The sequence was obtained from a woman aged 45-65 years with rheumatoid arthritis. This sequence joins TRBV6-1 and TRBJ2-7, with TRBD2 as a possible D gene (6 bases). Input material: CD8+ T cells sorted from blood. CDR3 sequence: CASSPDYPGVIEQYF. For the CDR3, the DNA is TGTGCCAGCAGTCCGGACTACCCGGGAGTGATCGAGCAGTACTTC.